The clone carrying this T cell receptor (beta chain) was seen at least ten times. Its antigen is not identified. This entry comes from a study of molecular identifiers for immune sequencing clone quantification. Naive CD8 libraries used roughly 17,000 to 1,000,000 sorted cells and 10%, 30% or 50% RNA. Bulk TCR library preparation followed previously described methods with listed TCR primers. Using its own MiXCR run on the PCR reads, TCRdb lists one record per CDR3 protein. The sample yields over 300,000 distinct CDR3 sequences, over 20% seen once. General study points: Highly expanded clones may be undercounted when identical TCR molecules share barcodes. Clones of above 20 RNA copies carried over 97% of effector molecules; in naive cells they carried under 1%.

V lost 3 bases and J lost 7, with 10 bases in between. CDR1 is SGHVS, CDR2 FNYEAQ, per germline. This CDR3 is 12 amino acids long. V and J are TRBV7-6 and TRBJ2-7, with D unresolved. This TCR derives from a human donor in good health. Some libraries in this study had Jurkat cell RNA spiked in. The material sequenced was naive CD8+ T cells from blood, with Jurkat cell RNA spiked in. Subset noted: FACS-sorted CD8+CD4-CCR7+CD45RA+ naive T cells. The CDR3 sequence: CASSFIGMEQYF. For the CDR3, the DNA is TGTGCCAGCAGCTTTATAGGGATGGAGCAGTACTTC.